The present T cell receptor beta chain was sequenced within a study of blood T cell repertoires in COVID-19. Study at large: In each case, the material was cDNA or gDNA derived from T cells, B-cell-depleted T cells, or PBMCs.

Deletions cut 7 bases from V and 2 bases from J, with 5 bases between. This CDR3 is built from 11 residues. Germline V gene lookup returns CDR1 SNHLY and CDR2 FYNNEI. Original analysis: Estimated nucleated cell counts came from reference gene primer amplification. Sequencing used immunoSEQ multiplex PCR; TCRdb keeps in-frame clones, though not all of them. V and J calls and clone size are copied from that table; D and trimming were computed from the DNA. The sample contains about 240,000 clones, 75% to 85% of which appear only once. The gene calls are TRBV2 and TRBJ2-5; D call uncertain. Sequencing was carried out using peripheral blood. The sequence came from an older woman with active or convalescent COVID-19. The CDR3 region is CASILQETQYF. The CDR3 DNA reads as TGTGCCAGCATCCTTCAAGAGACCCAGTACTTC.